This is a list of T cell receptor beta chains from one sample in a study of identical twins. One entry per CDR3 protein results from TCRdb running MiXCR on the 5' RACE reads. There are 410,000 or so distinct CDR3 sequences in the sample; approximately 18% occur only once, and around 12% lies in the top ten. Source material: naive T cells sorted from blood. The source is a man in his forties or fifties in good health. The CDR3 runs from the conserved cysteine through the conserved F or W. The order of the fields is D gene, V gene, J gene, clone size, CDR3 protein, CDR3 DNA. The D gene is left open where the match is weak. Clone size is given for some rows only: seen once, a few or many times, or a class if the clone is expanded.

d_call: NA; v_call: TRBV28; j_call: TRBJ2-1; clone_size: few; cdr3_aa: CASSLEPSLDNEQFF; cdr3_nt: TGTGCCAGCAGTTTGGAACCTAGCTTGGACAATGAGCAGTTCTTC
d_call: NA; v_call: TRBV15; j_call: TRBJ1-5; clone_size: many; cdr3_aa: CATSRDPQGSQPQHF; cdr3_nt: TGTGCCACCAGCAGAGATCCACAGGGAAGTCAGCCCCAGCATTTT
d_call: TRBD2; v_call: TRBV20-1; j_call: TRBJ2-1; clone_size: many; cdr3_aa: CSASGGRGYNEQFF; cdr3_nt: TGCAGTGCTAGTGGCGGGAGGGGATACAATGAGCAGTTCTTC
d_call: TRBD2; v_call: TRBV4-3; j_call: TRBJ2-5; clone_size: NA; cdr3_aa: CASSQSFSSGLQETQYF; cdr3_nt: TGCGCCAGCAGCCAAAGTTTCTCTAGCGGGTTACAAGAGACCCAGTACTTC
d_call: TRBD1; v_call: TRBV20-1; j_call: TRBJ2-5; clone_size: few; cdr3_aa: CSAPTGGTETQYF; cdr3_nt: TGCAGTGCCCCAACAGGGGGCACGGAGACCCAGTACTTC
d_call: TRBD1; v_call: TRBV15; j_call: TRBJ2-6; clone_size: NA; cdr3_aa: CATSVLGQAEHSGANVLTF; cdr3_nt: TGTGCCACCAGCGTCCTAGGACAGGCTGAACACTCTGGGGCCAACGTCCTGACTTTC
d_call: NA; v_call: TRBV20-1; j_call: TRBJ2-7; clone_size: few; cdr3_aa: CSASSTSAVGYF; cdr3_nt: TGCAGTGCTAGCAGCACGTCAGCGGTTGGGTACTTC
d_call: TRBD1; v_call: TRBV24-1; j_call: TRBJ2-2; clone_size: NA; cdr3_aa: CATSDPTGGNTGELFF; cdr3_nt: TGTGCCACCAGTGACCCGACAGGGGGCAACACCGGGGAGCTGTTTTTT
d_call: NA; v_call: TRBV4-3; j_call: TRBJ2-3; clone_size: NA; cdr3_aa: CASSHLVEGKAQYF; cdr3_nt: TGCGCCAGCAGCCACCTCGTGGAGGGGAAGGCGCAGTATTTT
d_call: NA; v_call: TRBV20-1; j_call: TRBJ2-3; clone_size: NA; cdr3_aa: CSARSPVARGFADTQYF; cdr3_nt: TGCAGTGCTAGATCCCCCGTGGCTAGGGGATTTGCAGATACGCAGTATTTT
d_call: NA; v_call: TRBV10-3; j_call: TRBJ1-1; clone_size: few; cdr3_aa: CATVTALNTEAFF; cdr3_nt: TGTGCCACCGTGACAGCCCTGAACACTGAAGCTTTCTTT
d_call: TRBD1; v_call: TRBV4-2; j_call: TRBJ2-3; clone_size: few; cdr3_aa: CASSRQGRLLGRDGDTQYF; cdr3_nt: TGTGCCAGCAGCCGACAGGGGCGCCTACTCGGTAGGGACGGAGATACGCAGTATTTT
d_call: NA; v_call: TRBV12-3/TRBV12-4; j_call: TRBJ1-5; clone_size: NA; cdr3_aa: CASRRGNQPQHF; cdr3_nt: TGTGCCAGCCGCAGGGGAAATCAGCCCCAGCATTTT
d_call: TRBD2; v_call: TRBV20-1; j_call: TRBJ2-3; clone_size: many; cdr3_aa: CSARAGTSGRDTQYF; cdr3_nt: TGCAGTGCTAGAGCCGGGACTAGCGGGAGAGATACGCAGTATTTT
d_call: NA; v_call: TRBV20-1; j_call: TRBJ1-3; clone_size: many; cdr3_aa: CSASQGYTIYF; cdr3_nt: TGCAGTGCTAGCCAGGGTTACACCATATATTTT
d_call: TRBD1; v_call: TRBV6-5; j_call: TRBJ1-3; clone_size: NA; cdr3_aa: CASSYGQDSGNTIYF; cdr3_nt: TGTGCCAGCAGTTACGGACAGGACTCTGGAAACACCATATATTTT
d_call: TRBD1; v_call: TRBV10-3; j_call: TRBJ2-3; clone_size: NA; cdr3_aa: CAIRSGTGADTQYF; cdr3_nt: TGTGCCATCAGGTCCGGGACAGGGGCAGATACGCAGTATTTT
d_call: NA; v_call: TRBV4-1; j_call: TRBJ2-6; clone_size: NA; cdr3_aa: CASSQEGVWAGDSGANVLTF; cdr3_nt: TGCGCCAGCAGCCAAGAGGGAGTCTGGGCAGGGGACTCTGGGGCCAACGTCCTGACTTTC
d_call: NA; v_call: TRBV6-1; j_call: TRBJ1-5; clone_size: many; cdr3_aa: CASSEAITSYRGNQPQHF; cdr3_nt: TGTGCCAGCAGTGAAGCGATAACTTCTTACAGGGGCAATCAGCCCCAGCATTTT
d_call: NA; v_call: TRBV6-2/TRBV6-3; j_call: TRBJ2-7; clone_size: NA; cdr3_aa: CASSYTQYEQYF; cdr3_nt: TGTGCCAGCAGTTACACCCAATACGAGCAGTACTTC
d_call: NA; v_call: TRBV9; j_call: TRBJ2-1; clone_size: many; cdr3_aa: CASSVTGGPSYNEQFF; cdr3_nt: TGTGCCAGCAGCGTCACCGGGGGCCCTTCCTACAATGAGCAGTTCTTC
d_call: TRBD2; v_call: TRBV5-1; j_call: TRBJ2-5; clone_size: many; cdr3_aa: CASSMGLAGGYQETQYF; cdr3_nt: TGCGCCAGCAGCATGGGTCTAGCGGGAGGTTACCAAGAGACCCAGTACTTC
d_call: NA; v_call: TRBV29-1; j_call: TRBJ2-5; clone_size: NA; cdr3_aa: CSANREPETQYF; cdr3_nt: TGCAGCGCCAACAGGGAACCAGAGACCCAGTACTTC
d_call: NA; v_call: TRBV7-6; j_call: TRBJ2-1; clone_size: few; cdr3_aa: CASSLAVGSSYNEQFF; cdr3_nt: TGTGCCAGCAGCTTAGCGGTTGGGAGCTCCTACAATGAGCAGTTCTTC
d_call: TRBD1; v_call: TRBV12-3/TRBV12-4; j_call: TRBJ2-7; clone_size: many; cdr3_aa: CASSPGQGVHEQYF; cdr3_nt: TGTGCCAGCAGTCCCGGACAGGGTGTCCACGAGCAGTACTTC
d_call: TRBD1; v_call: TRBV5-1; j_call: TRBJ2-5; clone_size: NA; cdr3_aa: CASSFRGRLGETQYF; cdr3_nt: TGCGCCAGCAGCTTCAGGGGGCGCCTGGGCGAGACCCAGTACTTC
d_call: NA; v_call: TRBV30; j_call: TRBJ1-2; clone_size: NA; cdr3_aa: CAWPGVAGHGYTF; cdr3_nt: TGTGCCTGGCCGGGTGTAGCGGGGCATGGCTACACCTTC
d_call: TRBD2; v_call: TRBV29-1; j_call: TRBJ2-3; clone_size: many; cdr3_aa: CSAGLAASTDTQYF; cdr3_nt: TGCAGCGCGGGACTAGCGGCTAGCACAGATACGCAGTATTTT
d_call: NA; v_call: TRBV24-1; j_call: TRBJ2-2; clone_size: many; cdr3_aa: CATSMGSMNTGELFF; cdr3_nt: TGTGCCACCAGTATGGGGTCAATGAACACCGGGGAGCTGTTTTTT
d_call: NA; v_call: TRBV6-6; j_call: TRBJ2-3; clone_size: few; cdr3_aa: CASSRSEDTQYF; cdr3_nt: TGTGCCAGCAGCCGCTCGGAAGATACGCAGTATTTT
d_call: NA; v_call: TRBV20-1; j_call: TRBJ1-1; clone_size: few; cdr3_aa: CSARGTFTTGTEAFF; cdr3_nt: TGCAGTGCAAGAGGGACGTTCACCACGGGCACTGAAGCTTTCTTT
d_call: NA; v_call: TRBV15; j_call: TRBJ1-5; clone_size: NA; cdr3_aa: CATSEEWGQPQHF; cdr3_nt: TGTGCCACCAGCGAGGAATGGGGTCAGCCCCAGCATTTT
d_call: NA; v_call: TRBV20-1; j_call: TRBJ2-7; clone_size: NA; cdr3_aa: CSGKGEAYEQYF; cdr3_nt: TGCAGTGGGAAAGGGGAGGCCTACGAGCAGTACTTC
d_call: NA; v_call: TRBV15; j_call: TRBJ2-2; clone_size: many; cdr3_aa: CATSRTVSNTGELFF; cdr3_nt: TGTGCCACCAGCAGGACAGTCTCTAACACCGGGGAGCTGTTTTTT
d_call: NA; v_call: TRBV20-1; j_call: TRBJ1-1; clone_size: NA; cdr3_aa: CSARPGDMGNTEAFF; cdr3_nt: TGCAGTGCCAGGCCGGGGGATATGGGGAACACTGAAGCTTTCTTT
d_call: TRBD2; v_call: TRBV12-3/TRBV12-4; j_call: TRBJ2-5; clone_size: many; cdr3_aa: CASSLTSGGAGETQYF; cdr3_nt: TGTGCCAGCAGTTTAACTAGCGGGGGGGCGGGGGAGACCCAGTACTTC
d_call: NA; v_call: TRBV3-1; j_call: TRBJ2-2; clone_size: few; cdr3_aa: CASSQARLTSTGELFF; cdr3_nt: TGTGCCAGCAGCCAGGCCCGACTGACTTCCACCGGGGAGCTGTTTTTT
d_call: TRBD2; v_call: TRBV4-2; j_call: TRBJ2-3; clone_size: few; cdr3_aa: CASSQPGLAGLDTQYF; cdr3_nt: TGTGCCAGCAGCCAACCGGGACTAGCGGGGCTAGATACGCAGTATTTT
d_call: NA; v_call: TRBV6-1; j_call: TRBJ2-1; clone_size: many; cdr3_aa: CASRYNEQFF; cdr3_nt: TGTGCCAGCAGGTACAATGAGCAGTTCTTC
d_call: NA; v_call: TRBV11-1; j_call: TRBJ2-4; clone_size: few; cdr3_aa: CAREQGAVKNIQYF; cdr3_nt: TGTGCCAGAGAGCAAGGAGCGGTTAAAAACATTCAGTACTTC
d_call: NA; v_call: TRBV30; j_call: TRBJ1-3; clone_size: many; cdr3_aa: CAWMGVTGRTGNTIYF; cdr3_nt: TGTGCCTGGATGGGTGTAACAGGGCGTACTGGAAACACCATATATTTT
d_call: NA; v_call: TRBV20-1; j_call: TRBJ1-1; clone_size: many; cdr3_aa: CSALDIEAFF; cdr3_nt: TGCAGTGCTCTCGACATTGAAGCTTTCTTT
d_call: TRBD1; v_call: TRBV2; j_call: TRBJ2-2; clone_size: many; cdr3_aa: CASRHGQGSSGELFF; cdr3_nt: TGTGCCAGCAGGCACGGACAGGGGTCGTCCGGGGAGCTGTTTTTT
d_call: NA; v_call: TRBV20-1; j_call: TRBJ2-7; clone_size: few; cdr3_aa: CSADKGGRDEQYF; cdr3_nt: TGCAGTGCTGACAAGGGGGGTAGGGACGAGCAGTACTTC
d_call: NA; v_call: TRBV4-3; j_call: TRBJ2-7; clone_size: many; cdr3_aa: CASSPGVEYEQYF; cdr3_nt: TGCGCCAGCAGCCCCGGTGTTGAATACGAGCAGTACTTC
d_call: TRBD2; v_call: TRBV2; j_call: TRBJ2-6; clone_size: NA; cdr3_aa: CASSEMGGGSGANVLTF; cdr3_nt: TGTGCCAGCAGTGAAATGGGGGGGGGATCTGGGGCCAACGTCCTGACTTTC
d_call: TRBD1; v_call: TRBV11-2; j_call: TRBJ2-1; clone_size: many; cdr3_aa: CASSLDYRGSEQFF; cdr3_nt: TGTGCCAGCAGCCTAGACTACAGGGGATCTGAGCAGTTCTTC
d_call: NA; v_call: TRBV5-1; j_call: TRBJ2-7; clone_size: NA; cdr3_aa: CASSPSLDTSYEQYF; cdr3_nt: TGCGCCAGCAGCCCATCCTTGGACACCTCCTACGAGCAGTACTTC